These 19 T cell receptor beta chains were all obtained from the same sample, sequenced in a study of blood T cell repertoires in COVID-19. Measured with immunoSEQ multiplex PCR; TCRdb has only the in-frame clones, and not every one. The table lists around 150,000 clones, over 70% of them singletons. Sequencing input: peripheral blood. Receptors originate from a middle-aged man with active or convalescent COVID-19.

V usage is TRBV11-2 and J usage is TRBJ2-2; 11 bases line up with TRBD2. Germline V lookup: CDR1 SGHAT, CDR2 FQNNGV. The CDR3 is 14 amino acids. Trimming removed 5 bases from V and 5 bases from J; junction bases left unmatched: 1. The CDR3 region is CASSLAGGTGELFF. CDR3 sequence (DNA): TGTGCCAGCAGCCTAGCGGGAGGAACCGGGGAGCTGTTTTTT.

This clone was seen more than once but under ten times. The chain links TRBV27 to TRBJ2-6, with TRBD1 matching 8 bases. V was clipped by 6 bases and J by 2 bases; unmatched bases: 6. Per the germline V gene, CDR1 is MNHEY and CDR2 is SMNVEV (reference sequence). The CDR3 loop spans 16 amino acids. The CDR3 reads CASRTQTGAGANVLTF. The CDR3 DNA is TGTGCCAGCAGGACCCAGACAGGGGCTGGGGCCAACGTCCTGACTTTC.

The chain couples TRBV24-1 to TRBJ2-3, with 8 bases fitting TRBD1. CDR1 KGHDR and CDR2 SFDVKD come from the germline V gene. Trimming cost V 4 bases and J 2 bases; bases outside gene matches: 7. This CDR3 has 16 amino acids. This CDR3 is CATSDPGQGPTDTQYF. Written as DNA, the CDR3 is TGTGCCACCAGTGACCCTGGACAGGGACCCACAGATACGCAGTATTTT.

J is TRBJ2-7 and V is TRBV10-3; the D gene is possibly TRBD1 (6 bases). Germline assignment: CDR1 ENHRY and CDR2 SYGVKD. V lost 3 bases to trimming and J lost 1 base, with 10 bases between them. The CDR3 runs 14 residues. The DNA of the CDR3 is TGTGCCATCAGTGAAGACAGGAAATCCTACGAGCAGTACTTC. It codes for CAISEDRKSYEQYF.

The chain couples TRBV9 to TRBJ2-1, with no clear D. The length of the CDR3 is 13 residues. Trimming shortened V by 0 bases and J by 5 bases, and 6 bases separated the two germline ends. CDR1 and CDR2 from the germline V gene are SGDLS and YYNGEE. CDR3 amino acids: CASSVDADNEQFF. The CDR3 coding sequence is TGTGCCAGCAGCGTAGATGCGGACAATGAGCAGTTCTTC.

The V call is TRBV19, the J call TRBJ2-3; tentative D call: TRBD1 (5 bases). This CDR3 has 16 amino acids. V was shortened by 3 bases and J by 3 bases, with 16 bases between the two germline ends. CDR1 and CDR2 (germline): LNHDA, SQIVND (reference sequence). The CDR3: CASSIIGVRWTDTQYF. The CDR3 DNA reads as TGTGCCAGTAGTATTATAGGGGTAAGGTGGACAGATACGCAGTATTTT.

The chain links TRBV29-1 to TRBJ1-4, with D perhaps TRBD1 (5 bases). The V end lost 6 bases, the J end lost 10 bases, and 15 bases lay between the germline ends. CDR3 length: 12 amino acids. Germline lookup yields CDR1 SQVTM and CDR2 ANQGSEA. CDR3 sequence (DNA): TGCAGCGTCCCAACAGTGGGGGGAAAACTGTTTTTT. Translation gives CSVPTVGGKLFF.

This clone was recorded once. The chain's CDR3 is CAIGQGANYGYTF. CDR3 coding DNA: TGTGCCATCGGACAGGGAGCTAACTATGGCTACACCTTC. The chain combines TRBV10-3 with TRBJ1-2; 8 bases align to TRBD1. Per germline, CDR1 ENHRY and CDR2 SYGVKD. This CDR3 is 13 amino acids long. The V gene end was trimmed by 8 bases and the J gene end by 0 bases; junction bases not matched to a gene: 2.

The chain recombines TRBV6-6 with TRBJ2-3, with 8 bases that match TRBD2. From germline, CDR1 is MNHNY and CDR2 SVGAGI (reference sequence). The CDR3 covers 16 residues. Trimming took 0 bases from V and 5 from J; bases not matched to a gene: 7. The CDR3 DNA follows: TGTGCCAGCAGTTACTCGAGCGGGAGAAACGGAGATACGCAGTATTTT. It encodes CASSYSSGRNGDTQYF.

The chain uses TRBV5-1 and TRBJ2-7, with 11 bases identical to TRBD2. From germline, CDR1 is SGHRS and CDR2 YFSETQ. Trimming removed 3 bases from V and 2 bases from J; junction bases left unmatched: 10. There are 17 residues in the CDR3. For the CDR3, the DNA is TGCGCCAGCAGCTCTACCGCCGGACTAGCGGGTACCTACGAGCAGTACTTC. Residues: CASSSTAGLAGTYEQYF.

V is TRBV15 and J is TRBJ1-1; tentative D call: TRBD1 (6 bases). This CDR3 is 13 amino acids long. Looked up from germline, CDR1 is LNHNV and CDR2 is YYDKDF (reference sequence). V shed 0 bases and J shed 8 bases, with 10 bases lying between them. As DNA, the CDR3 is TGTGCCACCAGCAGAGAACAGGGAAGGGAAGCTTTCTTT. Translation: CATSREQGREAFF.

For this clone: Other DNA sequences in this sample translate to the same CDR3. The chain recombines TRBV29-1 with TRBJ1-1; D not resolved. The CDR3 spans 11 residues. With 5 bases removed from V and 2 bases from J, the gap between germline ends came to 6 bases. Germline V gene data show CDR1 as SQVTM and CDR2 as ANQGSEA. Here the CDR3 reads CSVSENTEAFF. CDR3 nucleotide sequence: TGCAGCGTTAGCGAAAACACTGAAGCTTTCTTT.

The CDR3 reads CAIRTDREYNEQFF. In DNA, the CDR3 is TGTGCCATCAGGACGGACAGGGAGTACAATGAGCAGTTCTTC. This sequence joins TRBV10-3 and TRBJ2-1; 8 positions match TRBD1. Unmatched junction bases numbered 5, after V lost 6 bases and J lost 4 bases. CDR1 is ENHRY, CDR2 SYGVKD, per germline. The CDR3 sequence is 14 residues long.

The chain couples TRBV24-1 to TRBJ1-1, with D unresolved. The length of the CDR3 is 12 residues. V gave up 6 bases and J gave up 2 bases, with 6 bases separating them. Germline loops: CDR1 KGHDR, CDR2 SFDVKD. The DNA of the CDR3 is TGTGCCACCAGTTTGGCTAACACTGAAGCTTTCTTT. Its translation: CATSLANTEAFF.

The sample holds one count of this clone. V usage is TRBV9 and J usage is TRBJ1-1; possibly TRBD1 for D (6 bases). This CDR3 has 17 amino acids. The germline V and J ends were trimmed by 2 bases and 3 bases, with 20 bases remaining between them. CDR1 and CDR2 (germline): SGDLS, YYNGEE. The CDR3 reads CASSVSPQGRADTEAFF. The CDR3, as DNA: TGTGCCAGCAGCGTTTCCCCACAGGGCCGGGCCGACACTGAAGCTTTCTTT.

The gene calls are TRBV3-1 (or the pseudogene TRBV3-2) and TRBJ2-7, with TRBD2 matching over 7 bases. Looked up from germline, CDR1 is LGHDT and CDR2 is YNNKEL (reference sequence). The V gene end was trimmed by 2 bases and the J gene end by 0 bases; junction bases not matched to a gene: 7. CDR3 size: 16 residues. DNA of the CDR3: TGTGCCAGCAGCCAAAGTTGGGGGGGAAACTCCTACGAGCAGTACTTC. Translated, it gives CASSQSWGGNSYEQYF.

The J gene is TRBJ2-7, the V gene TRBV11-2; TRBD1 agrees at 7 bases. The CDR3 is 15 amino acids. Looked up from germline, CDR1 is SGHAT and CDR2 is FQNNGV. Unmatched junction bases numbered 4, after V lost 0 bases and J lost 2 bases. CDR3 DNA sequence: TGTGCCAGCAGCTTAGATTCCCAGGGGGCCTACGAGCAGTACTTC. This codes for CASSLDSQGAYEQYF.

V is TRBV18 and J is TRBJ2-7, with 12 bases lining up with TRBD1. Trimming took 6 bases from V and 6 from J; bases not matched to a gene: 6. Germline values: CDR1 KGHSH, CDR2 LQKENI. The CDR3 covers 14 residues. For the CDR3, the DNA is TGTGCCAGCTCCTTCGGGACAGGGGGCTCCGAGCAGTACTTC. It specifies CASSFGTGGSEQYF.

The V and J genes are TRBV7-3 and TRBJ2-1; TRBD2 aligns across 12 bases. V shed 5 bases and J 7 bases; nucleotides not matched to a gene: 12. This CDR3 has 17 amino acids. Per the germline V gene, CDR1 is SGHTA and CDR2 is FQGTGA. CDR3 sequence reads: CASSIAAGTSGRNEQFF. The CDR3 DNA follows: TGTGCCAGCAGCATAGCGGCAGGAACTAGCGGGAGGAATGAGCAGTTCTTC.